These T cell receptor beta chains were read from a single sample in a study of T cells in Graves' hyperthyroidism and ophthalmopathy. TCRdb re-called the multiplex PCR reads through MiXCR, storing one row per CDR3 protein. The sample holds about 610,000 distinct CDR3 sequences; 16% are singletons and the top ten take roughly 3.3%. Material for sequencing was blood. These receptors originate from a woman aged 40 to 55 with Graves' ophthalmopathy. The CDR3 runs from the conserved cysteine through the conserved F or W. A D gene is named only where the DNA matches it firmly. Clone size, where shown, is once, few, many, or a class for clones that have expanded.

v_call	clone_size	d_call	cdr3_length	j_call	cdr3_aa	cdr3_nt
TRBV30	many	TRBD1	15	TRBJ2-3	CAWSVWGQSTDTQYF	TGTGCCTGGAGTGTATGGGGACAGAGCACAGATACGCAGTATTTT
TRBV5-1	many	NA	15	TRBJ1-1	CASSFHSGASTEAFF	TGCGCCAGCAGCTTTCACAGTGGGGCAAGCACTGAAGCTTTCTTT
TRBV28	NA	TRBD1	16	TRBJ1-1	CASITEGGTYKRQAFF	TGTGCCAGCATCACCGAAGGGGGCACTTATAAGCGTCAAGCTTTCTTT
TRBV7-2	NA	NA	17	TRBJ2-3	CASSLIPVSSDADTQYF	TGTGCCAGCAGCTTAATTCCGGTTTCATCGGACGCAGATACGCAGTATTTT
TRBV30	few	TRBD1	15	TRBJ2-1	CAWSVGGTGNNEQFF	TGTGCCTGGAGTGTAGGAGGGACAGGGAACAATGAGCAGTTCTTC
TRBV2	NA	NA	12	TRBJ2-2	CASRRDLGELFF	TGTGCCAGCCGAAGGGACTTGGGGGAGCTGTTTTTT
TRBV19	NA	TRBD1	15	TRBJ1-1	CASRNRDREYTEAFF	TGTGCCAGTAGGAATCGGGACAGGGAATACACTGAAGCTTTCTTT
TRBV28	many	NA	20	TRBJ1-6	CASSTLRTAKRGSYNSPLHF	TGTGCCAGCAGTACTCTCAGGACAGCCAAACGTGGTTCCTATAATTCACCCCTCCACTTT
TRBV28	many	NA	14	TRBJ1-1	CASTTGVRYTEAFF	TGTGCCAGCACCACCGGAGTCAGGTACACTGAAGCTTTCTTT
TRBV20-1	few	TRBD1	16	TRBJ1-5	CSATETGGVRNQPQHF	TGCAGTGCTACCGAAACAGGGGGCGTGAGGAATCAGCCCCAGCATTTT
TRBV7-2	many	TRBD1	16	TRBJ2-5	CASSAKGQGGVETQYF	TGTGCCAGCAGCGCAAAAGGTCAAGGGGGCGTGGAGACCCAGTACTTC
TRBV7-9	NA	NA	17	TRBJ1-2	CASSLEVLGGTNYGYTF	TGTGCCAGCAGCTTAGAAGTTTTGGGGGGCACTAACTATGGCTACACCTTC
TRBV5-1	few	NA	14	TRBJ1-6	CASSLEPGNSPLHF	TGCGCCAGCAGCTTGGAACCAGGCAATTCACCCCTCCACTTT
TRBV12-3/TRBV12-4	NA	TRBD1	17	TRBJ2-6	CASSSGQGASGANVLTF	TGTGCCAGCAGTTCGGGACAGGGAGCCTCTGGGGCCAACGTCCTGACTTTC
TRBV3-1	many	NA	11	TRBJ2-5	CASSQQQTQYF	TGTGCCAGCAGCCAGCAACAGACCCAGTACTTC
TRBV7-2	NA	NA	17	TRBJ2-7	CASSFASRPSSSYEQYF	TGTGCCAGCAGCTTCGCTAGCAGACCTTCGAGCTCCTACGAGCAGTACTTC
TRBV20-1	many	NA	13	TRBJ1-5	CSAGEPGVQPQHF	TGCAGTGCTGGCGAACCGGGAGTACAGCCCCAGCATTTT
TRBV11-2	many	NA	15	TRBJ1-2	CASSLDLGSSYGYTF	TGTGCCAGCAGCTTAGATCTTGGCAGCTCCTATGGCTACACCTTC
TRBV12-3/TRBV12-4	few	TRBD2	16	TRBJ2-3	CASSRTSGVYTDTQYF	TGTGCCAGCAGTCGGACTAGCGGGGTATACACAGATACGCAGTATTTT
TRBV28	once	NA	15	TRBJ1-5	CASSSSGTGNQPQHF	TGTGCCAGCAGTTCATCGGGGACCGGCAATCAGCCCCAGCATTTT
TRBV20-1	NA	NA	14	TRBJ1-5	CSASWAIGNQPQHF	TGCAGTGCTAGCTGGGCGATAGGCAATCAGCCCCAGCATTTT
TRBV5-1	few	TRBD1	15	TRBJ2-5	CASSLSGGEIGTQYF	TGCGCCAGCAGCTTGTCAGGGGGCGAAATAGGGACCCAGTACTTC
TRBV6-1	many	NA	15	TRBJ2-1	CASSELKSSYNEQFF	TGTGCCAGCAGTGAGCTGAAGAGCTCCTACAATGAGCAGTTCTTC
TRBV20-1	many	NA	12	TRBJ2-3	CSARLAADTQYF	TGCAGTGCTAGGCTAGCCGCAGATACGCAGTATTTT
TRBV7-8	many	NA	15	TRBJ1-4	CASSSFGGRNEKLFF	TGTGCCAGCAGCTCCTTTGGGGGGAGAAATGAAAAACTGTTTTTT
TRBV6-2/TRBV6-3	few	TRBD2	21	TRBJ2-2	CASRTEKTSGGALRGTGELFF	TGTGCCAGCAGAACGGAAAAGACTAGCGGGGGGGCCCTGCGTGGCACCGGGGAGCTGTTTTTT
TRBV20-1	NA	NA	18	TRBJ1-5	CSARRDLAGRFSNQPQHF	TGCAGTGCTAGAAGAGATTTAGCAGGGAGGTTTAGCAATCAGCCCCAGCATTTT
TRBV28	many	NA	11	TRBJ2-1	CASSLSRGQFF	TGTGCCAGCAGCCTCTCAAGGGGGCAGTTCTTC
TRBV6-2/TRBV6-3	NA	TRBD1	15	TRBJ1-2	CASSYSGTGSRGYTF	TGTGCCAGCAGTTACTCGGGGACAGGGTCCCGGGGCTACACCTTC
TRBV30	many	TRBD1	13	TRBJ1-1	CAWSRQGETEAFF	TGTGCCTGGAGTCGACAGGGAGAGACTGAAGCTTTCTTT
TRBV5-6	NA	TRBD1	15	TRBJ1-6	CASSPAYRGGSPLHF	TGCGCCAGCAGCCCAGCCTACAGGGGTGGTTCACCCCTCCACTTT
TRBV11-3	NA	NA	16	TRBJ2-2	CASSSLGTRNTGELFF	TGTGCCAGCAGTTCCCTCGGGACGAGAAACACCGGGGAGCTGTTTTTT
TRBV6-1	many	NA	13	TRBJ1-1	CASLGRGNTEAFF	TGTGCCAGCCTCGGGCGGGGAAACACTGAAGCTTTCTTT
TRBV18	many	TRBD1	15	TRBJ1-1	CASSQGQVSNTEAFF	TGTGCCAGCTCCCAGGGACAGGTCTCGAACACTGAAGCTTTCTTT
TRBV7-8	few	TRBD2	16	TRBJ2-2	CASSLAPGGVTGELFF	TGTGCCAGCAGCTTAGCGCCGGGAGGGGTCACCGGGGAGCTGTTTTTT
TRBV7-9	few	NA	12	TRBJ2-7	CASSSNSPEQYF	TGTGCCAGCAGCTCTAATAGTCCCGAGCAGTACTTC
TRBV12-3/TRBV12-4	many	TRBD1	14	TRBJ1-3	CASSGTASGNTIYF	TGTGCCAGCAGTGGGACAGCCTCTGGAAACACCATATATTTT
TRBV5-1	many	NA	15	TRBJ1-1	CASQGDKAWGTEAFF	TGCGCCAGCCAAGGGGACAAGGCGTGGGGCACTGAAGCTTTCTTT
TRBV12-3/TRBV12-4	many	NA	14	TRBJ1-5	CASSLGQGVQPQHF	TGTGCCAGCAGTTTAGGGCAGGGTGTTCAGCCCCAGCATTTT
TRBV6-1	many	TRBD1	17	TRBJ1-1	CASRPLRDSHMNTEAFF	TGTGCCAGCAGGCCCCTCCGGGACAGCCACATGAACACTGAAGCTTTCTTT
TRBV4-1	NA	TRBD2	15	TRBJ2-3	CASSQVKGGADTQYF	TGCGCCAGCAGCCAAGTGAAGGGAGGGGCAGATACGCAGTATTTT
TRBV20-1	many	NA	12	TRBJ1-5	CSASRTNQPQHF	TGCAGTGCTAGCAGGACGAATCAGCCCCAGCATTTT